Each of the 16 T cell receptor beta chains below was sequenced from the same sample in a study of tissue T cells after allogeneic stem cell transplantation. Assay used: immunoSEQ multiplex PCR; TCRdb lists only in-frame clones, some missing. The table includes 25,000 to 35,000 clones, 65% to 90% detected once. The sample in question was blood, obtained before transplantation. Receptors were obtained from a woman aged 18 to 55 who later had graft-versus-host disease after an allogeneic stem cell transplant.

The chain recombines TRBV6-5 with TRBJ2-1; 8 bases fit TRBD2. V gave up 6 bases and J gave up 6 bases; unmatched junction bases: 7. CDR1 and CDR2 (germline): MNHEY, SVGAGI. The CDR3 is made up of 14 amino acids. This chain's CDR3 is CASRGTRGVNEQFF. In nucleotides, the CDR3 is TGTGCCAGCAGGGGGACTAGAGGGGTCAATGAGCAGTTCTTC.

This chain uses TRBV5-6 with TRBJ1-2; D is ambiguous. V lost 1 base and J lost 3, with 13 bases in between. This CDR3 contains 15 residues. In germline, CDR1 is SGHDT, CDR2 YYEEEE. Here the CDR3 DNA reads TGTGCCAGCAGCTTGTCGGCAGGAGCCTACTATGGCTACACCTTC. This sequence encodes CASSLSAGAYYGYTF.

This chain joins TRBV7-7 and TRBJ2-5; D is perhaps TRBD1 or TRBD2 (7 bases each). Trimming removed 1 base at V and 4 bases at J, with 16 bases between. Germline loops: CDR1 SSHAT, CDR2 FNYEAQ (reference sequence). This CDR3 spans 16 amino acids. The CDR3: CASSLGQGGVRETQYF. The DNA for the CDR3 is TGTGCCAGCAGCTTAGGCCAGGGGGGGGTTCGAGAGACCCAGTACTTC.

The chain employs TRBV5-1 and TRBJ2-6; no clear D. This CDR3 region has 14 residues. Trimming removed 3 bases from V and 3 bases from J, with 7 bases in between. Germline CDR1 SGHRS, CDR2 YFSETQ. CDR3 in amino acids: CASSSDVGANVLTF. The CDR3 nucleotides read TGCGCCAGCAGCTCGGACGTTGGGGCCAACGTCCTGACTTTC.

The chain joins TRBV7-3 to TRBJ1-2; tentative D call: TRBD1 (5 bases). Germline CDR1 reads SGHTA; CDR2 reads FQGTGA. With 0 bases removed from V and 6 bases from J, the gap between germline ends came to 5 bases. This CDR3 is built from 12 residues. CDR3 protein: CASSLTGDGYTF. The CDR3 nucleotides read TGTGCCAGCAGCTTAACAGGGGATGGCTACACCTTC.

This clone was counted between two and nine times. The CDR3 loop is CASSISDPIFHHQPQHF. DNA for the CDR3: TGTGCCAGCAGCATATCCGATCCCATTTTTCATCATCAGCCCCAGCATTTT. V gene TRBV3-1 (or the pseudogene TRBV3-2) combines with J gene TRBJ1-5; no reliable D call. V was trimmed by 5 bases and J by 5 bases, leaving 22 bases between them. Germline lookup yields CDR1 LGHDT and CDR2 YNNKEL (reference sequence). The CDR3 has 17 residues.

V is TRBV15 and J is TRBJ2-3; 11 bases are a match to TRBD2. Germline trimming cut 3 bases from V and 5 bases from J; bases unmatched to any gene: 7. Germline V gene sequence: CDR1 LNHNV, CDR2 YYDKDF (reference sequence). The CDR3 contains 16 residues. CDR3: CATSRETSGAGDTQYF. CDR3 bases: TGTGCCACCAGCAGGGAGACTAGCGGGGCTGGAGATACGCAGTATTTT.

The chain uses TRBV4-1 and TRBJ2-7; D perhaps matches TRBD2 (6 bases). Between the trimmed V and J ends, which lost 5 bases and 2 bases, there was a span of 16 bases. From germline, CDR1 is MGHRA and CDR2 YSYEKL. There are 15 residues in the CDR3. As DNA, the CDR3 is TGCGCCAGCAGCACCAGTCGGGGGACGACCTACGAGCAGTACTTC. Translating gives CASSTSRGTTYEQYF.

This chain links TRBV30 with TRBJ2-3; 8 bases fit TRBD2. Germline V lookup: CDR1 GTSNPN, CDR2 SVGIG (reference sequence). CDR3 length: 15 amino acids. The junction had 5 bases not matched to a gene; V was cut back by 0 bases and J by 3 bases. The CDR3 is CAWSVASGWTDTQYF. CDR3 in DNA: TGTGCCTGGAGTGTGGCTAGCGGGTGGACAGATACGCAGTATTTT.

CDR3 sequence reads: CASSIRQDAYGYTF. In DNA form, the CDR3 reads TGTGCCAGTAGTATCCGCCAAGATGCCTATGGCTACACCTTC. V usage is TRBV19 and J usage is TRBJ1-2, with D unclear. The V end lost 3 bases, the J end lost 4 bases, and 12 bases lay between the germline ends. The CDR3 is 14 amino acids. In germline, CDR1 is LNHDA, CDR2 SQIVND (reference sequence).

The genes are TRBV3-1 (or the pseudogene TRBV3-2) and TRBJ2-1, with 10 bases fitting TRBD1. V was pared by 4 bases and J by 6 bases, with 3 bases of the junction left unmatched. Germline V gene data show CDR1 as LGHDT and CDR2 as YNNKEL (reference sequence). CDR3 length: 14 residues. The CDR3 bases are TGTGCCAGCAGCCCATGGACAGGGGGCAATGAGCAGTTCTTC. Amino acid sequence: CASSPWTGGNEQFF.

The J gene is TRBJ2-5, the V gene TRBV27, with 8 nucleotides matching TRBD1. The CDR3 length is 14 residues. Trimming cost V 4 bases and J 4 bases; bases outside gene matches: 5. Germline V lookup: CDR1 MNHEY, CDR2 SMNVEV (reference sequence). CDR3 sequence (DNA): TGTGCCAGCAGTTCTCAGGGGGCTGGAGAGACCCAGTACTTC. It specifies CASSSQGAGETQYF.

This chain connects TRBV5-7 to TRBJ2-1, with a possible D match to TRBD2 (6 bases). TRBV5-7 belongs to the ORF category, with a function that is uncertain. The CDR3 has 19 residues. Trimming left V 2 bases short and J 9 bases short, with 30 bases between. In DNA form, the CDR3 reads TGTGCCAGCAGCTTCGGCTCCGAACGTGCGGGACCCGGCAATCGTGAGCAGTTCTTC. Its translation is CASSFGSERAGPGNREQFF.

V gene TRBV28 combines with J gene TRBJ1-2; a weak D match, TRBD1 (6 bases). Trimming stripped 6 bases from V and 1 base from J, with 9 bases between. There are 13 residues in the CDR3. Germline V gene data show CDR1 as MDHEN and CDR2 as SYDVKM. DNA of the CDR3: TGTGCCAGCAGAAAGGACAGTAACTATGGCTACACCTTC. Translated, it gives CASRKDSNYGYTF.

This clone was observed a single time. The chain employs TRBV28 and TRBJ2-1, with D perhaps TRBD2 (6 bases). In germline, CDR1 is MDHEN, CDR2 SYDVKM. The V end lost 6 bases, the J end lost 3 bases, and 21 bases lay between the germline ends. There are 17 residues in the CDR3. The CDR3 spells CASSSPGGAGNYNEQFF. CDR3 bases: TGTGCCAGCAGCTCCCCGGGCGGGGCCGGCAACTACAATGAGCAGTTCTTC.

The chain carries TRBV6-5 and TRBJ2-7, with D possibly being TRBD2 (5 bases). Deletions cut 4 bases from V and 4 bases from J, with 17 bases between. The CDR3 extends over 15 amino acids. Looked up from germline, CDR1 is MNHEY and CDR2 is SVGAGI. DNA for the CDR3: TGTGCCAGCAGTTCACCGGGATCCTACCCATACGAGCAGTACTTC. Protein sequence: CASSSPGSYPYEQYF.